This T cell receptor (beta chain) was documented in a study of shared clonotypes between healthy human individuals. Findings and caveats of the study: Compared with clonotypes that all four donors shared, non-shared clonotypes had lower generation probabilities. The study sampled only blood, and tissue repertoires likely differ.

In regard to this clone: What it recognizes is unknown. This sample includes further DNA sequences coding for the same CDR3.

Using immunoSEQ multiplex PCR, the repertoire was profiled, and TCRdb retains in-frame clones only, with some absent. The data hold a few million clones, with about 92% observed a single time. Caucasian adults residing in Nashville, Tennessee made up all the donors. CD4+ cells underwent separation, giving CD45RA+ naive and CD45RA-negative memory subsets. The CDR3 consists of 13 residues. Germline loops: CDR1 SGHKS, CDR2 YYEKEE (reference sequence). V gave up 5 bases and J gave up 8 bases; unmatched junction bases: 4. The receptor comes from a man between 18 and 29 years old in good health. Some clones in this sample may be carry-over from other donors' samples. V is TRBV5-5 and J is TRBJ1-4; 9 nucleotides match TRBD1. The source material was naive CD4+ T cells from PBMCs. Stated subset: CD45RA+ positively selected. CDR3 loop: CASSRDRDEKLFF. CDR3 sequence (DNA): TGTGCCAGCAGTCGGGACAGGGACGAAAAACTGTTTTTT.